This TCR beta chain was profiled in a study of OX40 agonist ivuxolimab in advanced cancers. The study, taken as a whole, reports: Those patients achieving a partial response at 0.1-3.0 mg/kg showed among the lowest clonal expansion.

As to this clone: Its antigen is as yet unknown.

The table came from immunoSEQ multiplex PCR; TCRdb's copy has only in-frame clones and leaves some out. The data hold approximately 30,000 clones, with roughly 84% observed a single time. Specimen: CD4+ or CD8+ T cells sorted from blood, collected in a trial of the OX40 agonist ivuxolimab. The origin of this receptor is an adult with an advanced solid tumor such as melanoma, head and neck, liver or kidney cancer.

CDR3 protein: CASSLEGQGAISYEQYF. CDR3 DNA: TGTGCCAGCAGCTTAGAGGGACAGGGGGCCATCTCCTACGAGCAGTACTTC. The chain carries TRBV11-1 and TRBJ2-7; 12 bases match TRBD1. With V trimmed by 1 base and J by 0 bases, 4 bases remained unmatched. Germline V lookup: CDR1 SGHAT, CDR2 FQDESV (reference sequence). The CDR3 spans 17 residues.